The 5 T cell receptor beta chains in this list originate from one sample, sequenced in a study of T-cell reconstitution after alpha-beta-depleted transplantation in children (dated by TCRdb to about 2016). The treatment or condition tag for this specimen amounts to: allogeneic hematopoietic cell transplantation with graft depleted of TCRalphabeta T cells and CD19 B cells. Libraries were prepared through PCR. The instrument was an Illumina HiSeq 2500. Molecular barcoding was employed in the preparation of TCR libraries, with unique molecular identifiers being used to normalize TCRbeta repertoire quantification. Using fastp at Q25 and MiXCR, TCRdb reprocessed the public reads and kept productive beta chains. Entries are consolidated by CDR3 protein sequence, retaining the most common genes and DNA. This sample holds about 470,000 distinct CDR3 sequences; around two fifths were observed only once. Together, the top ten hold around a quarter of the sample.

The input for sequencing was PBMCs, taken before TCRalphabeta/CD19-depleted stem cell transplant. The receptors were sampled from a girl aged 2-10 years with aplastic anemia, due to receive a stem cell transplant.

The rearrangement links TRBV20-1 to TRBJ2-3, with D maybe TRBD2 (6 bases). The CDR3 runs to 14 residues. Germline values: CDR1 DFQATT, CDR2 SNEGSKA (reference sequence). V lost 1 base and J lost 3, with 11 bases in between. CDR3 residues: CSARAGARTDTQYF. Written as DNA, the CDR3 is TGCAGTGCTAGAGCGGGAGCAAGGACAGATACGCAGTATTTT.

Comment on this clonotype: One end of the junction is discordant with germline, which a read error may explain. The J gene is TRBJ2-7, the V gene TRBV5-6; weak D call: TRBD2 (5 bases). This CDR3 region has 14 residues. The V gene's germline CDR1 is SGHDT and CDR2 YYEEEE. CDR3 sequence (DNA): TGTGCCAGCAGCTTCGCCCTAGCTGGAGCCGAGCACTACTTC. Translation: CASSFALAGAEHYF.

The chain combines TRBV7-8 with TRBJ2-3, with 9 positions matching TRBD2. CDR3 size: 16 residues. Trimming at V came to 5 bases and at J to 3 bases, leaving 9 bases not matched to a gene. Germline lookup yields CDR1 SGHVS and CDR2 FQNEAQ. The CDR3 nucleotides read TGTGCCAGCAGCCCAAGGTCTAGCGGGAATACAGATACGCAGTATTTT. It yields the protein CASSPRSSGNTDTQYF.

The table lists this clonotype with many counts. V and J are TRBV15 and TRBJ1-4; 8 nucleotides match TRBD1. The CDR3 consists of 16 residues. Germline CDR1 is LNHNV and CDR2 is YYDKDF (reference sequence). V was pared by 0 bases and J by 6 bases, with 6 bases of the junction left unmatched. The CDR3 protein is CATSRDPPGGYEKLFF. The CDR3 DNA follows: TGTGCCACCAGCAGAGATCCCCCAGGGGGCTATGAAAAACTGTTTTTT. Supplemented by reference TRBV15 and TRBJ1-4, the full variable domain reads DAMVIQNPRYQVTQFGKPVTLSCSQTLNHNVMYWYQQKSSQAPKLLFHYYDKDFNNEADTPDNFQSRRPNTSFCFLDIRSPGLGDTAMYLCATSRDPPGGYEKLFFGSGTQLSVL.

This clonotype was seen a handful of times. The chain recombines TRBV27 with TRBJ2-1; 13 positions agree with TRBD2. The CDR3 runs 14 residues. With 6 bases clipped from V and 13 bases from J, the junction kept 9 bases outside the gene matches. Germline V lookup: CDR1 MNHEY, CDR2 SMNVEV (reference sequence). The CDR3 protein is CASSQGLAGESQFF. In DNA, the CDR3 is TGTGCCAGCAGCCAAGGACTAGCGGGAGAATCCCAGTTCTTC.